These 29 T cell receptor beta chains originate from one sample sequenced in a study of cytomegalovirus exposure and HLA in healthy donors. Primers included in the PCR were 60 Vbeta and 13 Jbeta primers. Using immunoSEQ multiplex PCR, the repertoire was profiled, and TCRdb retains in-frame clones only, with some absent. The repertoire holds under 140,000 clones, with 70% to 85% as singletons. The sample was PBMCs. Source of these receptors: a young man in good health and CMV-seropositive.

CDR3 nucleotide sequence: TGTGCCAGCAGCTACGTGATTGGGGGGGCTTCTGAAGCTTTCTTT. Protein product: CASSYVIGGASEAFF. The gene calls are TRBV11-3 and TRBJ1-1, with D maybe TRBD1 (6 bases). Germline lookup yields CDR1 SGHNT and CDR2 YENEEA. Trimming pared 4 bases from V and 6 bases from J, leaving 18 bases between. The CDR3 length is 15 residues.

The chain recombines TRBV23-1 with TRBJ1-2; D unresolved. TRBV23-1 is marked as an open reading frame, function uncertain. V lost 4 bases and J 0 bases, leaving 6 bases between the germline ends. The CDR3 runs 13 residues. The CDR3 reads CASSRTSNYGYTF. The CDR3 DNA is TGCGCCAGCAGTCGAACATCTAACTATGGCTACACCTTC.

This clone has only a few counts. In DNA form, the CDR3 reads TGCGCCAGCAGCGGGAAATTAGCGGGGCGGGGAGATACGCAGTATTTT. It specifies CASSGKLAGRGDTQYF. This chain joins TRBV4-1 and TRBJ2-3; 8 positions match TRBD2. V trimming: 5 bases; J trimming: 5 bases; junction bases outside the gene matches: 12. The CDR3 sequence is 16 residues long. Germline CDR1 is MGHRA and CDR2 is YSYEKL.

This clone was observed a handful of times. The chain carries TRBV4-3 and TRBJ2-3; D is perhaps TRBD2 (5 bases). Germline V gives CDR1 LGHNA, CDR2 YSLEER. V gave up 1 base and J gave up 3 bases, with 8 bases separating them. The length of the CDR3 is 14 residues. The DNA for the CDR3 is TGCGCCAGCAGCCAAGGCCCGGGAACAGATACGCAGTATTTT. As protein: CASSQGPGTDTQYF.

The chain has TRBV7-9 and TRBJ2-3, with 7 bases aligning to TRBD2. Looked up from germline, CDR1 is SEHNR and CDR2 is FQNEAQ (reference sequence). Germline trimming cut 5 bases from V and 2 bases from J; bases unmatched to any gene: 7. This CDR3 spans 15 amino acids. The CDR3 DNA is TGTGCCAGCAGCGCTGGGACTATAAACACAGATACGCAGTATTTT. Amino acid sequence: CASSAGTINTDTQYF.

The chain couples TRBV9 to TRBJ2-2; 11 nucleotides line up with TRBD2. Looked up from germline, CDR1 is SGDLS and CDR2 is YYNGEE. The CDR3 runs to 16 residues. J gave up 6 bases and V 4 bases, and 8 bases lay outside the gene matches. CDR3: CASSTRLAGMSGELFF. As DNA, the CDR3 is TGTGCCAGCAGCACCCGACTAGCGGGGATGTCCGGGGAGCTGTTTTTT. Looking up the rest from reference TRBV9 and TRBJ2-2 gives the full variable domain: DSGVTQTPKHLITATGQRVTLRCSPRSGDLSVYWYQQSLDQGLQFLIQYYNGEERAKGNILERFSAQQFPDLHSELNLSSLELGDSALYFCASSTRLAGMSGELFFGEGSRLTVL.

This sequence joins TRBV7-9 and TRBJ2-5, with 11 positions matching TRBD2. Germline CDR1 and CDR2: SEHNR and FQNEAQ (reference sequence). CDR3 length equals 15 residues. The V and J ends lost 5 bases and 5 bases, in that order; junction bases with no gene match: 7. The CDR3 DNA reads TGTGCCAGCAGCCCCAGTAGCGGGGGGGCTGAGACCCAGTACTTC. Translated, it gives CASSPSSGGAETQYF.

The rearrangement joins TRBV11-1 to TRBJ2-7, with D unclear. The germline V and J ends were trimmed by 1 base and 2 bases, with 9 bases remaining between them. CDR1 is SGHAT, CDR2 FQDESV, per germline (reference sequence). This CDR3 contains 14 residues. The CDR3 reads CASSLEDSAYEQYF. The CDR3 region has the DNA TGTGCCAGCAGCTTAGAAGACTCTGCCTACGAGCAGTACTTC.

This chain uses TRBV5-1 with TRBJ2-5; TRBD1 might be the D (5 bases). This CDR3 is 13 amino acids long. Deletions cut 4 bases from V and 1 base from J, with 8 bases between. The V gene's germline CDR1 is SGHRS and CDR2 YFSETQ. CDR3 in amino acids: CASSMQGQETQYF. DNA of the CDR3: TGCGCCAGCAGCATGCAGGGCCAAGAGACCCAGTACTTC.

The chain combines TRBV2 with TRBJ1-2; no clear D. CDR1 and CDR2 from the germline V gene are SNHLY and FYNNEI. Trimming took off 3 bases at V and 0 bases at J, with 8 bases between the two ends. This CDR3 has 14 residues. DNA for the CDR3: TGTGCCAGCAGTGAGGCCGATACTAACTATGGCTACACCTTC. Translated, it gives CASSEADTNYGYTF.

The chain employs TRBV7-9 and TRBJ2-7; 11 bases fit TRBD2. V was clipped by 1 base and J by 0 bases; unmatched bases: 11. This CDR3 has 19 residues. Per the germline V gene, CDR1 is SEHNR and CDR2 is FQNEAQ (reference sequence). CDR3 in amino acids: CASSLVVLAGGLSSYEQYF. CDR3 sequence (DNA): TGTGCCAGCAGCTTAGTTGTTCTAGCGGGGGGCCTTAGCTCCTACGAGCAGTACTTC.

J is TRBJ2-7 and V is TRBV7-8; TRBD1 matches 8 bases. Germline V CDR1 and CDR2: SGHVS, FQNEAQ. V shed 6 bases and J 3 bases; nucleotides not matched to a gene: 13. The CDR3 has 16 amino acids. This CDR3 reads CASSPATGEVHYEQYF. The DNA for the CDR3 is TGTGCCAGCAGTCCCGCGACAGGGGAGGTCCACTACGAGCAGTACTTC.

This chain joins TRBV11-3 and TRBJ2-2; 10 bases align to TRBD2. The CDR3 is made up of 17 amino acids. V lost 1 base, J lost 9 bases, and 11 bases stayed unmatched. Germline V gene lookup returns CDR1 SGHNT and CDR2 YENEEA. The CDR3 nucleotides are TGTGCCAGCAGCTTAGGGGCTAGCGGGGGTATACACCGGGAGCTGTTTTTT. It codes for CASSLGASGGIHRELFF. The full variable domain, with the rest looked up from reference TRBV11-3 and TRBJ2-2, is EAGVVQSPRYKIIEKKQPVAFWCNPISGHNTLYWYLQNLGQGPELLIRYENEEAVDDSQLPKDRFSAERLKGVDSTLKIQPAELGDSAVYLCASSLGASGGIHRELFFGEGSRLTVL.

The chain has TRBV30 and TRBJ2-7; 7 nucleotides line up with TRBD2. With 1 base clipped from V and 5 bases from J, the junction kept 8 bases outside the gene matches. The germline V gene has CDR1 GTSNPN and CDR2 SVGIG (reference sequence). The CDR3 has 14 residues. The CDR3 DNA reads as TGTGCCTGGAGTGGGGAGGGAGCTTTAAACGAGCAGTACTTC. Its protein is CAWSGEGALNEQYF.

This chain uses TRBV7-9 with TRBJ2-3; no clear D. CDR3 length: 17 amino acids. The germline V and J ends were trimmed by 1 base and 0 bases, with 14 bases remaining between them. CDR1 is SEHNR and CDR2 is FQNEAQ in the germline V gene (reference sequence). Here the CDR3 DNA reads TGTGCCAGCAGCTTAGTGTTGGGCGACCTTAGCACAGATACGCAGTATTTT. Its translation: CASSLVLGDLSTDTQYF.

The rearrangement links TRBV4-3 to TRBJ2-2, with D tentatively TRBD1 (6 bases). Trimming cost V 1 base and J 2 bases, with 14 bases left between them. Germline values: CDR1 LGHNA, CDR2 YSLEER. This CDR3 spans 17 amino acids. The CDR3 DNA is TGCGCCAGCAGCCAAGTTCCGGGACAAGGAAACACCGGGGAGCTGTTTTTT. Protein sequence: CASSQVPGQGNTGELFF.

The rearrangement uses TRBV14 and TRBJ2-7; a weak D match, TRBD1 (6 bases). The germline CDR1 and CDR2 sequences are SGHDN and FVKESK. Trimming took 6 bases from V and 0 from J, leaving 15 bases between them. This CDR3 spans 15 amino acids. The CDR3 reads CASRPVGASSYEQYF. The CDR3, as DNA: TGTGCCAGCAGACCCGTGGGGGCGAGCTCCTACGAGCAGTACTTC.

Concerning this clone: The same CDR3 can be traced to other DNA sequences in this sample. CDR3 in amino acids: CASSPGGNTEAFF. The CDR3 DNA is TGTGCCAGTAGCCCCGGGGGAAACACTGAAGCTTTCTTT. The chain recombines TRBV19 with TRBJ1-1, with D maybe TRBD1 (5 bases). The CDR3 is 13 residues long. V was clipped by 6 bases and J by 2 bases, with 10 bases between them. Germline CDR1 is LNHDA and CDR2 is SQIVND (reference sequence). Filled out from reference TRBV19 and TRBJ1-1, the complete variable domain reads DGGITQSPKYLFRKEGQNVTLSCEQNLNHDAMYWYRQDPGQGLRLIYYSQIVNDFQKGDIAEGYSVSREKKESFPLTVTSAQKNPTAFYLCASSPGGNTEAFFGQGTRLTVV.

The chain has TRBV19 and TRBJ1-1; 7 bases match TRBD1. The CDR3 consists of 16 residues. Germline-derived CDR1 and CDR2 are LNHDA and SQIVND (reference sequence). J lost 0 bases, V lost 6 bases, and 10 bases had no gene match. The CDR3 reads CASRRGQGDMNTEAFF. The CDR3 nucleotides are TGTGCCAGTAGGCGTGGCCAGGGGGATATGAACACTGAAGCTTTCTTT.

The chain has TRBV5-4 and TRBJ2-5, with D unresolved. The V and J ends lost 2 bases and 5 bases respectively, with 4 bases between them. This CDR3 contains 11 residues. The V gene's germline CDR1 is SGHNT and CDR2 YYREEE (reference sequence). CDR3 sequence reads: CASSFRETQYF. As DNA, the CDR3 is TGTGCCAGCAGCTTTCGGGAGACCCAGTACTTC.

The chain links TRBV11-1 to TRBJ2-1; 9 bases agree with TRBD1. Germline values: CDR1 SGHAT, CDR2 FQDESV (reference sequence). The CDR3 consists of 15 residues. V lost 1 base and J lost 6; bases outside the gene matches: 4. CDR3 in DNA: TGTGCCAGCAGCTTAGACAGGGGGCCCATCAATGAGCAGTTCTTC. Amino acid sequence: CASSLDRGPINEQFF.

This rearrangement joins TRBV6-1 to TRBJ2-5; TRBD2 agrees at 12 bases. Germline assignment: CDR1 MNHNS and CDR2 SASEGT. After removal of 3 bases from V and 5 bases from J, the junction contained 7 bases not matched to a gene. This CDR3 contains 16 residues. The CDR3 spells CASSELAGGLWETQYF. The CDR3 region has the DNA TGTGCCAGCAGTGAGCTAGCGGGGGGGCTTTGGGAGACCCAGTACTTC.

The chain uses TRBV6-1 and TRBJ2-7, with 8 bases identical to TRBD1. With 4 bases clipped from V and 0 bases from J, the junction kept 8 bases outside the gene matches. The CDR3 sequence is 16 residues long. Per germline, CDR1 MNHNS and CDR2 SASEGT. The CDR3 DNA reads TGTGCCAGCAGTGTCACGACAGGGGTCGCCTCCTACGAGCAGTACTTC. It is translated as CASSVTTGVASYEQYF.

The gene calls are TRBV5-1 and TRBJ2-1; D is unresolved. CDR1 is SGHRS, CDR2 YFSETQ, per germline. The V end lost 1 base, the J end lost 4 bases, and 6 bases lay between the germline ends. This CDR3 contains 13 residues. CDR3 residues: CASSLTGYNEQFF. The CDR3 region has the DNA TGCGCCAGCAGCTTGACCGGGTACAATGAGCAGTTCTTC.

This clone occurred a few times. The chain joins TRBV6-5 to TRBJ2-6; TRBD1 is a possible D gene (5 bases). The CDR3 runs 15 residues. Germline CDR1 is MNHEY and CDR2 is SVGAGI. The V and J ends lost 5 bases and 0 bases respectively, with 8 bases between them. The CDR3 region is CASSPRVSGANVLTF. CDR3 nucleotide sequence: TGTGCCAGCAGTCCCAGGGTCTCTGGGGCCAACGTCCTGACTTTC.

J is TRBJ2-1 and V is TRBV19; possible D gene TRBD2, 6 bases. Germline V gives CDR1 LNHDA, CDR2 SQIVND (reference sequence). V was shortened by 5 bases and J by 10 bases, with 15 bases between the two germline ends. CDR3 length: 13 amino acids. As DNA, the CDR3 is TGTGCCAGTAGTCCAACCGGGACTCTAGAGCAGTTCTTC. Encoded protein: CASSPTGTLEQFF.

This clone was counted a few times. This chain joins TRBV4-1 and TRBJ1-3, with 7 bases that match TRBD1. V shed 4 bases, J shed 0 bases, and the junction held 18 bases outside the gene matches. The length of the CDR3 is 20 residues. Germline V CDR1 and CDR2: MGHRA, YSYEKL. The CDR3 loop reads CASSLRPGQIFSSSGNTIYF. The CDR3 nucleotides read TGCGCCAGCAGCCTTCGACCGGGACAGATTTTCTCAAGCTCTGGAAACACCATATATTTT.

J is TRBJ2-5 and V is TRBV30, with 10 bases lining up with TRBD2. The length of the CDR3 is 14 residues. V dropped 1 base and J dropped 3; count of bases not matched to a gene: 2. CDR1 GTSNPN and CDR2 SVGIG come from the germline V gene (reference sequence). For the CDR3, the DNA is TGTGCCTGGAGTGGGACTAGCGGAAAAGAGACCCAGTACTTC. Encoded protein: CAWSGTSGKETQYF.

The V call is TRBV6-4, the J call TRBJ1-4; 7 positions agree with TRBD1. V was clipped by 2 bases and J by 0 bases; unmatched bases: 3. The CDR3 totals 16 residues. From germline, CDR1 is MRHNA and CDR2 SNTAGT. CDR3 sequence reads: CASSDGTVTTNEKLFF. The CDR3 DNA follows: TGTGCCAGCAGTGACGGGACAGTTACAACTAATGAAAAACTGTTTTTT.